This T cell receptor (beta chain) was obtained from a study of T cell responses to AZD1222 COVID-19 vaccine. Study observations and caveats: Sampling that yielded the repertoires occurred only after the peak T cell response.

Worth noting for this clone: Its cognate antigen is unknown.

Sequencing was performed with immunoSEQ multiplex PCR; in TCRdb, only in-frame clones are kept and a portion is missing. The sample contains about 130,000 clones, 85% to 90% of which appear only once. The sequencing used peripheral blood, collected on day 0 of AZD1222 vaccination. This sequence was found in an adult in good health.

CDR3 region: CASSHPGSLTEAFF. Here the CDR3 DNA reads TGCGCCAGCAGCCATCCAGGGTCGTTGACTGAAGCTTTCTTT. The chain employs TRBV4-1 and TRBJ1-1; D is perhaps TRBD1 (5 bases). Germline-derived CDR1 and CDR2 are MGHRA and YSYEKL. CDR3 length: 14 amino acids. V was shortened by 3 bases and J by 5 bases, with 13 bases between the two germline ends.